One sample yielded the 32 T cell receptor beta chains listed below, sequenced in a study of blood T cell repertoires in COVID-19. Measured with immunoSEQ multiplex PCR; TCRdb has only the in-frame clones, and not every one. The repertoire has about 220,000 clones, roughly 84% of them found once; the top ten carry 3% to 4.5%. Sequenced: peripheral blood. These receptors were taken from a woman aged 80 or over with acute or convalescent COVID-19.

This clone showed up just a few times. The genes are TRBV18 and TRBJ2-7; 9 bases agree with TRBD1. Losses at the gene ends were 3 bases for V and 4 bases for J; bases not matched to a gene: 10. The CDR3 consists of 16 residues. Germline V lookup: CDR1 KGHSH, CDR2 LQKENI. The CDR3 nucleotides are TGTGCCAGCTCACCTACGATCGGACAGGGGCGGTACGAGCAGTACTTC. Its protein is CASSPTIGQGRYEQYF.

The CDR3 is CASSATPTGTPLHF. For the CDR3, the DNA is TGTGCCAGCAGTGCAACCCCGACAGGGACACCCCTCCACTTT. The chain is built from TRBV25-1 and TRBJ1-6; 7 bases are a match to TRBD1. CDR3 length equals 14 residues. Trimming removed 4 bases from V and 11 bases from J; junction bases left unmatched: 8. Germline CDR1 MGHDK, CDR2 SYGVNS.

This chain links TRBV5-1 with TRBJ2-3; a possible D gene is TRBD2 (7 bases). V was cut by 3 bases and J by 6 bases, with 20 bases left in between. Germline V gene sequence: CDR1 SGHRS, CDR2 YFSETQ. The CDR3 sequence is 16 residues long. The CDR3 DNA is TGCGCCAGCAGCTCCTATGCGGGGGCGACCTATGATACGCAGTATTTT. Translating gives CASSSYAGATYDTQYF.

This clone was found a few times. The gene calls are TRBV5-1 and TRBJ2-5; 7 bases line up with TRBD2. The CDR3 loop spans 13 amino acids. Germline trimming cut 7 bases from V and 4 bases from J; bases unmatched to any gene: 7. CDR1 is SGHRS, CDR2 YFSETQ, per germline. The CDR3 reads CASFDTGGETQYF. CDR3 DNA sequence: TGCGCCAGCTTCGACACGGGGGGAGAGACCCAGTACTTC.

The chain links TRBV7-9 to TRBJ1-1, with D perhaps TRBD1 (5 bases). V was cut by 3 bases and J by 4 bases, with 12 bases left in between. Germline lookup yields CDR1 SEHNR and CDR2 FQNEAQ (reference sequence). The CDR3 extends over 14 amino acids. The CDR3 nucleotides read TGTGCCAGCAGCTTGCAGGGTGCCGGCACTGAAGCTTTCTTT. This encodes CASSLQGAGTEAFF.

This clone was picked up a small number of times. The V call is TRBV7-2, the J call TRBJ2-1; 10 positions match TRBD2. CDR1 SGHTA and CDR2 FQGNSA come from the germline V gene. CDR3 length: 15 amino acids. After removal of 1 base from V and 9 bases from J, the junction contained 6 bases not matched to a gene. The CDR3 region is CASSLGSGGAVEQFF. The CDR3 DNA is TGTGCCAGCAGCTTAGGAAGCGGGGGGGCGGTTGAGCAGTTCTTC.

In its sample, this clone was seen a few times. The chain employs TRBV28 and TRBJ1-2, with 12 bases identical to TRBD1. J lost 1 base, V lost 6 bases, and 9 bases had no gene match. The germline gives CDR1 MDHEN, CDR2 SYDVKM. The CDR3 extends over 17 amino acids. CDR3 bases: TGTGCCAGCAGCCCCGTAGGGACAGGGGGCTTTAACTATGGCTACACCTTC. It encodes CASSPVGTGGFNYGYTF.

The CDR3 region is CASSLDRKSYGYTF. For the CDR3, the DNA is TGTGCCAGCAGCTTGGACAGGAAGTCCTATGGCTACACCTTC. This chain connects TRBV5-4 to TRBJ1-2, with a weak D call TRBD1 (5 bases). Trimming removed 0 bases from V and 4 bases from J, with 10 bases in between. This CDR3 spans 14 amino acids. CDR1 and CDR2 (germline): SGHNT, YYREEE (reference sequence).

The CDR3 nucleotides read TGTGCCAGCAGTTCCGTCCAGGGGGCAGGCCATCTGAATAGGGCTGAAGCTTTCTTT. Translated, it gives CASSSVQGAGHLNRAEAFF. The chain combines TRBV5-5 with TRBJ1-1; 8 nucleotides align to TRBD1. CDR1 is SGHKS, CDR2 YYEKEE, per germline (reference sequence). There are 19 residues in the CDR3. V lost 5 bases, J lost 6 bases, and 24 bases stayed unmatched.

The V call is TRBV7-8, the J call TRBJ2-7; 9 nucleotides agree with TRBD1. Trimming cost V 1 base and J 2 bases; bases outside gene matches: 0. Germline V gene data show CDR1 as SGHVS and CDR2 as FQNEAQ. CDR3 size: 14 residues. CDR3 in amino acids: CASSLGQGAYEQYF. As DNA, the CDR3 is TGTGCCAGCAGCTTAGGACAGGGGGCCTACGAGCAGTACTTC.

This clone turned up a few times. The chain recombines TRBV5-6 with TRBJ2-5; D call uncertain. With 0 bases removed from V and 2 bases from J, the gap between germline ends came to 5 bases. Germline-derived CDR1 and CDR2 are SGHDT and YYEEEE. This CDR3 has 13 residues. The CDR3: CASSLVSQETQYF. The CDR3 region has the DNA TGTGCCAGCAGCTTGGTCTCTCAAGAGACCCAGTACTTC.

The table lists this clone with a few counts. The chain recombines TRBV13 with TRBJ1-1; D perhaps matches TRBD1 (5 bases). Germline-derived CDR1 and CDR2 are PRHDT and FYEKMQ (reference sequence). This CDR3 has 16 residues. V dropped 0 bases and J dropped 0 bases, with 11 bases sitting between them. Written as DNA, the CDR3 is TGTGCCAGCAGCTTAGGACAGGCGCTACTGAACACTGAAGCTTTCTTT. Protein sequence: CASSLGQALLNTEAFF.

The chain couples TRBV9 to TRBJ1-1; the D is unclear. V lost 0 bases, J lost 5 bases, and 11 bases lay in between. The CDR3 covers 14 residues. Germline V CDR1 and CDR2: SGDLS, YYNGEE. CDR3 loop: CASSVGAGQTEAFF. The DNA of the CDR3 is TGTGCCAGCAGCGTAGGAGCAGGCCAGACTGAAGCTTTCTTT.

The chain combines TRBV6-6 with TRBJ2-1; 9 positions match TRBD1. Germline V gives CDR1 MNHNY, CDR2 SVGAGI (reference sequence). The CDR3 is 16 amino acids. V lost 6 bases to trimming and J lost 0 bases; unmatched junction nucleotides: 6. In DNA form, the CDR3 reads TGTGCCAGCAGGGACAGGGGCACCAGCTCCTACAATGAGCAGTTCTTC. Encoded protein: CASRDRGTSSYNEQFF.

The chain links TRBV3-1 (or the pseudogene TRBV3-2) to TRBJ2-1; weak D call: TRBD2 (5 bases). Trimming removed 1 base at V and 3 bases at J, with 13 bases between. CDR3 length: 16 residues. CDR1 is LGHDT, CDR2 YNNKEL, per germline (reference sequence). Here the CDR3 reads CASSQVKGDNYNEQFF. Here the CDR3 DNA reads TGTGCCAGCAGCCAAGTGAAGGGAGACAACTACAATGAGCAGTTCTTC.

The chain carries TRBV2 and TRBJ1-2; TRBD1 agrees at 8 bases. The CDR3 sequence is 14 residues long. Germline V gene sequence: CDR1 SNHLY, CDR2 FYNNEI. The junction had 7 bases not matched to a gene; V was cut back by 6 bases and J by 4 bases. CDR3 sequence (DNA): TGTGCCAGCAGCACCACCGGGACAGGCTATGGCTACACCTTC. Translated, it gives CASSTTGTGYGYTF.

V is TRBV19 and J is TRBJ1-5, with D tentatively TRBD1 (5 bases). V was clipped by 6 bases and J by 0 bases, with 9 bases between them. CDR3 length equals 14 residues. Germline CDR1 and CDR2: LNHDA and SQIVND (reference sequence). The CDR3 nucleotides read TGTGCCAGTAGCGACAGTTATAGCAATCAGCCCCAGCATTTT. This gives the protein CASSDSYSNQPQHF.

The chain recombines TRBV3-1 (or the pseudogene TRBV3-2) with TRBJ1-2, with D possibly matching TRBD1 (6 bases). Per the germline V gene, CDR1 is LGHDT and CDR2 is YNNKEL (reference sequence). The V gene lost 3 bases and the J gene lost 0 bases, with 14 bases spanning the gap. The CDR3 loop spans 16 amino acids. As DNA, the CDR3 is TGTGCCAGCAGCCATCCGGGACACGAAGCTAACTATGGCTACACCTTC. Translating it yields CASSHPGHEANYGYTF.

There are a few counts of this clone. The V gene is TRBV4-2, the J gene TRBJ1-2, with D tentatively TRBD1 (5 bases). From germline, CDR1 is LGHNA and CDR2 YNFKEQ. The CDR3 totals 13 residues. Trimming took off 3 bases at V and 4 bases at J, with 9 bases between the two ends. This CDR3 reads CASSQGQGYGYTF. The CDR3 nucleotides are TGTGCCAGCAGCCAGGGGCAGGGCTATGGCTACACCTTC.

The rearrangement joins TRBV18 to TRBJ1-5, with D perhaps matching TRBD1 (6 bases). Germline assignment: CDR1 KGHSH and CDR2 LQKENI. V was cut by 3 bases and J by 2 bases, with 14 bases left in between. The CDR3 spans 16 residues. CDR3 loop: CASSPRGTIRNQPQHF. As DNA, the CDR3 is TGTGCCAGCTCACCTCGTGGGACAATACGCAATCAGCCCCAGCATTTT.

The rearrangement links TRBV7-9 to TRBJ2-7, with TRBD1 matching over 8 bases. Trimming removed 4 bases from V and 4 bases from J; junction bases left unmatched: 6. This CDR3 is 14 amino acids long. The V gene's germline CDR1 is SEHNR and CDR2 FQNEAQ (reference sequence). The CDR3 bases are TGTGCCAGCAGCTCCGCGGGACAGGCGTACGAGCAGTACTTC. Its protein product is CASSSAGQAYEQYF.

The CDR3 nucleotides read TGTGCCAGTTCCCCCCGGGGTGGCGGCGGGGAGCTGTTTTTT. Encoded protein: CASSPRGGGGELFF. This chain links TRBV19 with TRBJ2-2, with a tentative D call TRBD2 (5 bases). V was cut by 8 bases and J by 7 bases, with 17 bases left in between. There are 14 residues in the CDR3. CDR1 and CDR2 from the germline V gene are LNHDA and SQIVND (reference sequence).

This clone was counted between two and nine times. As DNA, the CDR3 is TGTGCCAGTAGTACTTGGACAGCTAAGGATGGCTACACCTTC. Its protein is CASSTWTAKDGYTF. The chain uses TRBV19 and TRBJ1-2, with D possibly being TRBD1 (6 bases). There are 14 residues in the CDR3. With 4 bases removed from V and 6 bases from J, the gap between germline ends came to 15 bases. Per the germline V gene, CDR1 is LNHDA and CDR2 is SQIVND (reference sequence).

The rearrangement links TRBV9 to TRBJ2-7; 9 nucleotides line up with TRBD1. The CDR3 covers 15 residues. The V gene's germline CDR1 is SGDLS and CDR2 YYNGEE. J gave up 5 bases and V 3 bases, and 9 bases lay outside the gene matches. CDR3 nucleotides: TGTGCCAGCAGCGCTTCCATTCGGACAGGGGACGAGCAGTACTTC. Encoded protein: CASSASIRTGDEQYF.

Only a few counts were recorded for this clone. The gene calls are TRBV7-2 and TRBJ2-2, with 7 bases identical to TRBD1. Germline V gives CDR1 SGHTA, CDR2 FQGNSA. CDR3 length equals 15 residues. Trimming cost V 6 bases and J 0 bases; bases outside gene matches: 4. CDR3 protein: CASSFQGANTGELFF. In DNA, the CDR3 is TGTGCCAGCAGTTTTCAGGGGGCGAACACCGGGGAGCTGTTTTTT.

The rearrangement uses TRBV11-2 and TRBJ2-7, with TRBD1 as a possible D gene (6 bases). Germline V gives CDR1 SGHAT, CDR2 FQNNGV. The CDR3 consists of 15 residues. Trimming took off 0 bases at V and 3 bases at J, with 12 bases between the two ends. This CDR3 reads CASSLDPGAFYEQYF. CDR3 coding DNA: TGTGCCAGCAGCTTAGATCCAGGGGCCTTCTACGAGCAGTACTTC.

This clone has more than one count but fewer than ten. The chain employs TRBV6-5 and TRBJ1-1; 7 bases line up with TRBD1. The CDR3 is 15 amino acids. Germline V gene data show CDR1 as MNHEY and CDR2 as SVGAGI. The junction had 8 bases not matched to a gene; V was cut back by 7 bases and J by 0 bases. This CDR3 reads CASKLGTEMNTEAFF. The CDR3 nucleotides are TGTGCCAGCAAGCTCGGGACAGAGATGAACACTGAAGCTTTCTTT.

The CDR3 nucleotides are TGTGCCAGCAGCTTCTCTATCCTCTCGGGGGTGGGCAACCATGAGCAGTTCTTC. Amino acids: CASSFSILSGVGNHEQFF. This chain connects TRBV11-2 to TRBJ2-1; D possibly corresponds to TRBD2 (6 bases). The CDR3 contains 18 residues. Trimming pared 3 bases from V and 8 bases from J, leaving 26 bases between. Germline-derived CDR1 and CDR2 are SGHAT and FQNNGV.

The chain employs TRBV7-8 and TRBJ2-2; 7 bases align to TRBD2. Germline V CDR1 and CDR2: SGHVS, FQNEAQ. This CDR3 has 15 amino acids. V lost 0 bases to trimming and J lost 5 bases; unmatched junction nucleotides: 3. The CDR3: CASSLAGGRTGELFF. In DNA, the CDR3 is TGTGCCAGCAGCTTAGCGGGGGGGAGGACCGGGGAGCTGTTTTTT.

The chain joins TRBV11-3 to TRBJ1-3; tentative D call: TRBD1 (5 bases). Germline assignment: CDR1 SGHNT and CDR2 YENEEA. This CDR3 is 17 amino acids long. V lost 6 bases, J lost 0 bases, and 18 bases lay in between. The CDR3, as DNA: TGTGCCAGCAGGCGTACCCAGGGTCAGAGCTCTGGAAACACCATATATTTT. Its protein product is CASRRTQGQSSGNTIYF.

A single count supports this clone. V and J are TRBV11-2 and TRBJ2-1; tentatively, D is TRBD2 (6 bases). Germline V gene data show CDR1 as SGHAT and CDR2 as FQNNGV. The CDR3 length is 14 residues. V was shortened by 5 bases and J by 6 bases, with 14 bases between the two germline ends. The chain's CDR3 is CASSISGVRNEQFF. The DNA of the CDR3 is TGTGCCAGCAGCATTTCGGGAGTACGCAATGAGCAGTTCTTC. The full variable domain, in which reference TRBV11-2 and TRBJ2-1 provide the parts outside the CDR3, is EAGVAQSPRYKIIEKRQSVAFWCNPISGHATLYWYQQILGQGPKLLIQFQNNGVVDDSQLPKDRFSAERLKGVDSTLKIQPAKLEDSAVYLCASSISGVRNEQFFGPGTRLTVL.

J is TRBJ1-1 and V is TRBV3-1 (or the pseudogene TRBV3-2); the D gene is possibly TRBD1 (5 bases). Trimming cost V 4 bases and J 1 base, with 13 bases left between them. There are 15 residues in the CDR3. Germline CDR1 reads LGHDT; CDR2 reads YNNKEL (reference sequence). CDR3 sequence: CASSPIVQGNTEAFF. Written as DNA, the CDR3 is TGTGCCAGCAGCCCGATCGTTCAGGGGAACACTGAAGCTTTCTTT.